Presented here are 22 T cell receptor beta chains from one specimen sequenced in a study of blood T cell repertoires in COVID-19. Clones were read by immunoSEQ multiplex PCR, and TCRdb kept only the in-frame ones, dropping some. The repertoire holds fewer than 450,000 clones, about nine tenths seen once, with 0.6% to 0.7% in the top ten. Sequences were obtained from PBMCs or T cells enriched from blood (not recorded which). Receptors were obtained from a man between 18 and 29 years old who had recovered from COVID-19.

The chain links TRBV27 to TRBJ1-1; TRBD1 is a possible D gene (6 bases). Germline values: CDR1 MNHEY, CDR2 SMNVEV (reference sequence). There are 15 residues in the CDR3. Deletions cut 2 bases from V and 0 bases from J, with 10 bases between. The CDR3 reads CASSLGWTVNTEAFF. The CDR3 DNA sequence: TGTGCCAGCAGTTTAGGGTGGACAGTGAACACTGAAGCTTTCTTT.

The chain recombines TRBV4-1 with TRBJ2-3; TRBD2 agrees at 10 bases. Looked up from germline, CDR1 is MGHRA and CDR2 is YSYEKL. With 3 bases clipped from V and 5 bases from J, the junction kept 8 bases outside the gene matches. The CDR3 has 16 amino acids. The CDR3: CASSQERGGPIDTQYF. Written as DNA, the CDR3 is TGCGCCAGCAGCCAGGAGCGGGGGGGTCCAATAGATACGCAGTATTTT.

The V and J genes are TRBV19 and TRBJ1-3; D call uncertain. Germline CDR1 reads LNHDA; CDR2 reads SQIVND (reference sequence). V lost 1 base and J lost 0, with 7 bases in between. The CDR3 has 15 residues. DNA for the CDR3: TGTGCCAGTAGTATAGTCCGGAGCTCTGGAAACACCATATATTTT. This codes for CASSIVRSSGNTIYF.

The J gene is TRBJ2-7, the V gene TRBV19, with a tentative D call TRBD2 (5 bases). V dropped 8 bases and J dropped 3 bases, with 8 bases sitting between them. This CDR3 has 11 residues. The germline gives CDR1 LNHDA, CDR2 SQIVND (reference sequence). For the CDR3, the DNA is TGTGCCAGTGGGAGTTACTACGAGCAGTACTTC. It specifies CASGSYYEQYF.

V usage is TRBV28 and J usage is TRBJ1-5; 9 bases are shared with TRBD1. In germline, CDR1 is MDHEN, CDR2 SYDVKM. With V trimmed by 7 bases and J by 7 bases, 11 bases remained unmatched. This CDR3 spans 15 amino acids. The CDR3 DNA is TGTGCCAGCACCCAAGGGACAGGGCGGCGGCAGCCCCAGCATTTT. Protein product: CASTQGTGRRQPQHF.

The chain joins TRBV28 to TRBJ2-3; no reliable D call. The germline V and J ends were trimmed by 7 bases and 4 bases, with 9 bases remaining between them. This CDR3 region has 12 residues. Looked up from germline, CDR1 is MDHEN and CDR2 is SYDVKM. The CDR3 nucleotides read TGTGCCAGCACCTCGTCCCCAGATACGCAGTATTTT. It codes for CASTSSPDTQYF.

The chain combines TRBV5-1 with TRBJ1-4, with D possibly TRBD1 on 5 matching bases. Trimming left V 3 bases short and J 3 bases short, with 15 bases between. Germline values: CDR1 SGHRS, CDR2 YFSETQ. The CDR3 spans 16 residues. CDR3 nucleotides: TGCGCCAGCAGCTCGGATCCCAGGGTCTCTAATGAAAAACTGTTTTTT. Translating gives CASSSDPRVSNEKLFF.

The chain uses TRBV18 and TRBJ1-2, with TRBD1 as a possible D gene (6 bases). CDR1 is KGHSH and CDR2 is LQKENI in the germline V gene. V lost 3 bases and J 4 bases, leaving 9 bases between the germline ends. The length of the CDR3 is 13 residues. CDR3 coding DNA: TGTGCCAGCTCACCTACGACAGGCTATGGCTACACCTTC. Encoded protein: CASSPTTGYGYTF.

Concerning this clone itself: Other DNA sequences in the same sample also yield this CDR3. V usage is TRBV19 and J usage is TRBJ1-3, with D tentatively TRBD1 (5 bases). This CDR3 has 13 amino acids. The germline V gene has CDR1 LNHDA and CDR2 SQIVND (reference sequence). The ends were cut back, 6 bases at V and 0 bases at J, with 6 bases in the middle. The CDR3 DNA follows: TGTGCCAGTAGGCAGGGCTCTGGAAACACCATATATTTT. This encodes CASRQGSGNTIYF.

The gene calls are TRBV4-1 and TRBJ1-6; 9 nucleotides line up with TRBD1. The V and J ends lost 8 bases and 5 bases, in that order; junction bases with no gene match: 7. Germline loops: CDR1 MGHRA, CDR2 YSYEKL. CDR3 length: 15 residues. This CDR3 is CASGKDRGNNSPLHF. The CDR3 nucleotides read TGCGCCAGCGGGAAGGACAGGGGTAATAATTCACCCCTCCACTTT.

The J gene is TRBJ1-1, the V gene TRBV9; D might be TRBD1 (6 bases). CDR1 and CDR2 (germline): SGDLS, YYNGEE. The V and J ends lost 4 bases and 2 bases respectively, with 9 bases between them. The CDR3 is 13 residues long. CDR3 in DNA: TGTGCCAGCAGCTCACAGGGTAACACTGAAGCTTTCTTT. Protein product: CASSSQGNTEAFF.

J is TRBJ2-1 and V is TRBV7-3; D unresolved. The CDR3 consists of 12 residues. The V gene's germline CDR1 is SGHTA and CDR2 FQGTGA. Trimming removed 4 bases at V and 7 bases at J, with 8 bases between. This chain's CDR3 is CASSSRINEQFF. The CDR3 DNA reads TGTGCCAGCAGCTCCAGAATAAATGAGCAGTTCTTC.

This chain joins TRBV28 and TRBJ2-5, with D unclear. CDR3 size: 14 residues. Deletions cut 5 bases from V and 5 bases from J, with 15 bases between. Germline-derived CDR1 and CDR2 are MDHEN and SYDVKM. The CDR3 here is CASSPLQVRETQYF. The CDR3 region has the DNA TGTGCCAGCAGTCCTCTCCAGGTTCGGGAGACCCAGTACTTC. The full variable domain, rest sourced from reference TRBV28 and TRBJ2-5, is DVKVTQSSRYLVKRTGEKVFLECVQDMDHENMFWYRQDPGLGLRLIYFSYDVKMKEKGDIPEGYSVSREKKERFSLILESASTNQTSMYLCASSPLQVRETQYFGPGTRLLVL.

This clone appeared a single time. This rearrangement joins TRBV18 to TRBJ1-6, with D possibly TRBD1 on 5 matching bases. The CDR3 loop spans 14 amino acids. CDR1 KGHSH and CDR2 LQKENI come from the germline V gene. V lost 4 bases to trimming and J lost 10 bases, with 14 bases between them. DNA of the CDR3: TGTGCCAGCTCACTGGGGCCCCGCGCGTCACCCCTCCACTTT. Its translation: CASSLGPRASPLHF.

V and J are TRBV29-1 and TRBJ1-1; possible D gene TRBD1, 6 bases. The germline CDR1 and CDR2 sequences are SQVTM and ANQGSEA. This CDR3 has 13 residues. Trimming cost V 7 bases and J 0 bases, with 12 bases left between them. The CDR3 DNA follows: TGCAGCGCCCGGGGGGCAATGAACACTGAAGCTTTCTTT. Its translation is CSARGAMNTEAFF.

This chain joins TRBV29-1 and TRBJ2-7, with unresolved D. The CDR3 spans 11 residues. Per germline, CDR1 SQVTM and CDR2 ANQGSEA. Trimming left V 5 bases short and J 2 bases short, with 7 bases between. As DNA, the CDR3 is TGCAGCGTTATAGTTCCCTACGAGCAGTACTTC. It yields the protein CSVIVPYEQYF.

This rearrangement joins TRBV28 to TRBJ2-5; 13 bases fit TRBD2. CDR3 length: 18 residues. Germline V gene lookup returns CDR1 MDHEN and CDR2 SYDVKM. The V segment lost 3 bases and the J segment 2 bases; nucleotides outside the gene matches: 9. DNA of the CDR3: TGTGCCAGCAGTTTTTTCGGACTAGCGGGAGAAGGTCAAGAGACCCAGTACTTC. Its protein product is CASSFFGLAGEGQETQYF.

The chain uses TRBV5-1 and TRBJ2-1; D remains unclear. V was pared by 0 bases and J by 0 bases, with 7 bases between. The CDR3 covers 15 residues. CDR1 and CDR2 (germline): SGHRS, YFSETQ. The chain's CDR3 is CASSLVAVSYNEQFF. The CDR3 nucleotides are TGCGCCAGCAGCTTGGTGGCTGTCTCCTACAATGAGCAGTTCTTC.

With regard to this clone: Other DNA sequences of this sample code for an identical CDR3. The chain employs TRBV27 and TRBJ2-6, with 7 bases identical to TRBD1. CDR3 length equals 15 residues. Trimming cost V 6 bases and J 2 bases; bases outside gene matches: 4. The germline CDR1 and CDR2 sequences are MNHEY and SMNVEV (reference sequence). The CDR3 DNA follows: TGTGCCAGCAGCTTGACAGGGACTGGGGCCAACGTCCTGACTTTC. Translation: CASSLTGTGANVLTF. The full variable domain, in which reference TRBV27 and TRBJ2-6 provide the parts outside the CDR3, is EAQVTQNPRYLITVTGKKLTVTCSQNMNHEYMSWYRQDPGLGLRQIYYSMNVEVTDKGDVPEGYKVSRKEKRNFPLILESPSPNQTSLYFCASSLTGTGANVLTFGAGSRLTVL.

The V call is TRBV5-1, the J call TRBJ1-2; TRBD1 matches at 7 bases. After removal of 4 bases from V and 6 bases from J, the junction contained 12 bases not matched to a gene. CDR1 and CDR2 (germline): SGHRS, YFSETQ. The CDR3 loop spans 15 amino acids. CDR3 residues: CASSPRQGTPDGYTF. DNA for the CDR3: TGCGCCAGCAGCCCACGACAGGGAACTCCGGATGGCTACACCTTC.

The chain uses TRBV4-1 and TRBJ1-2; 9 nucleotides match TRBD1. Germline V lookup: CDR1 MGHRA, CDR2 YSYEKL. Unmatched junction bases numbered 8, after V lost 3 bases and J lost 0 bases. The CDR3 covers 17 residues. CDR3 sequence (DNA): TGCGCCAGCAGCCAGGGACAGGGTCTACAAGCTAACTATGGCTACACCTTC. It is translated as CASSQGQGLQANYGYTF.

The rearrangement uses TRBV24-1 and TRBJ1-1, with 8 nucleotides matching TRBD1. The CDR3 runs to 13 residues. V trimming: 7 bases; J trimming: 3 bases; junction bases outside the gene matches: 3. CDR1 KGHDR and CDR2 SFDVKD come from the germline V gene. The CDR3 sequence is CATRGRGHTEAFF. CDR3 sequence (DNA): TGTGCCACCAGGGGCAGGGGGCACACTGAAGCTTTCTTT.